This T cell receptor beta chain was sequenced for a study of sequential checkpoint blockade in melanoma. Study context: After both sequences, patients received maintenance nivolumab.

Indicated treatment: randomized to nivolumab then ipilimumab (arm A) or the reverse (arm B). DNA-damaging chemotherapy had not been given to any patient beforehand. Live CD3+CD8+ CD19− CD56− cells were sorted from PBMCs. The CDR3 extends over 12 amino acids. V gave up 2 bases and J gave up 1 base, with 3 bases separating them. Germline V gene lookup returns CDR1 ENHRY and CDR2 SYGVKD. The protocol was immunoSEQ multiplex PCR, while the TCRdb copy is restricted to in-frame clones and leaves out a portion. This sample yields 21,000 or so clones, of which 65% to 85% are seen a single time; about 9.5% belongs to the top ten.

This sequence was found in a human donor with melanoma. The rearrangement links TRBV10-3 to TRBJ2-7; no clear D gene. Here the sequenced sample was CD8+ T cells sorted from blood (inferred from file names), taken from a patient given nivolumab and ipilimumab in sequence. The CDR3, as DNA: TGTGCCATCAGTGAGGTATCCTACGAGCAGTACTTC. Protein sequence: CAISEVSYEQYF.